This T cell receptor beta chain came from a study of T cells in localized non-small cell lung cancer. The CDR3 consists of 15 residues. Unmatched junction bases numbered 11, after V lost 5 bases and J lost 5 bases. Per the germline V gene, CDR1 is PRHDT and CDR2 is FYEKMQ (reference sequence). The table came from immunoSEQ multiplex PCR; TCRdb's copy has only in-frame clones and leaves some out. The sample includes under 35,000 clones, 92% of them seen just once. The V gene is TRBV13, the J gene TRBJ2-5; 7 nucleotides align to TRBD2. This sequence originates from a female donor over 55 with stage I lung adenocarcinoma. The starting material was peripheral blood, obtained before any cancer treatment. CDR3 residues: CASSLRTIGGETQYF. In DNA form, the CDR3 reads TGTGCCAGCAGCCTACGGACCATCGGGGGGGAGACCCAGTACTTC.